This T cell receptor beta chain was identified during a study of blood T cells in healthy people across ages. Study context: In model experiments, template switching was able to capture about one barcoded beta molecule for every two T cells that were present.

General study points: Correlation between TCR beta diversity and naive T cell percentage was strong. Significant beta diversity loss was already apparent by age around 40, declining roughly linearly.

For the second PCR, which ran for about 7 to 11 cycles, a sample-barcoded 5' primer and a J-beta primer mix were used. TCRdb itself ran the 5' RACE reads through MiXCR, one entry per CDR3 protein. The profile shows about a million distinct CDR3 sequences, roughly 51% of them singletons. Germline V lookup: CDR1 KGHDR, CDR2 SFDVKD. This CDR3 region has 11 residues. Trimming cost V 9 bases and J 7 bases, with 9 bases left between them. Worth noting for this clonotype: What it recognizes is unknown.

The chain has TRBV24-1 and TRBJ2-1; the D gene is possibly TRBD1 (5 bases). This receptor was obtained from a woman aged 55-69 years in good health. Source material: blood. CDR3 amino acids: CATGRGNEQFF. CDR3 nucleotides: TGTGCCACCGGAAGGGGTAATGAGCAGTTCTTC.